Listed below are T cell receptor beta chains from one sample, sequenced in a study of cytomegalovirus exposure and HLA in healthy donors. TCRdb's table, derived via immunoSEQ multiplex PCR, lists solely in-frame clones and lacks some. This listing includes around 100,000 clones. Sequencing was carried out using PBMCs. Receptor source: a man aged 35-49 years in good health and CMV-seronegative. CDR3s include the opening cysteine and the closing phenylalanine or tryptophan. The D gene is left open where the match is weak. For some rows the clone size is stated as once, few or many, or as a class when expanded; others skip it.

>-|TRBV19|-|TRBJ2-5
TGTGCCAGTAGTGCCTCAAGCGCTTTACGCCTGGAGACCCAGTACTTC
CASSASSALRLETQYF
>-|TRBV6-6|-|TRBJ1-2
TGTGCCAGCACAGGGGCGAACTATGGCTACACCTTC
CASTGANYGYTF
>-|TRBV6-5|TRBD1|TRBJ1-2
TGTGCCAGCAGTACATCGACAGGGGATTATGGCTACACCTTC
CASSTSTGDYGYTF
>-|TRBV18|TRBD1|TRBJ1-1
TGTGCCAGCTCACCCACAGGGGTTTACACTGAAGCTTTCTTT
CASSPTGVYTEAFF
>-|TRBV7-2|TRBD2|TRBJ2-5
TGTGCCAGCAGCTTACGCCGACTAGCGGGAGTTGAGACCCAGTACTTC
CASSLRRLAGVETQYF
>-|TRBV11-2|TRBD1|TRBJ2-2
TGTGCCAGCACCCCAGCGGGACAGGGTTCCACCGGGGAGCTGTTTTTT
CASTPAGQGSTGELFF
>-|TRBV11-2|-|TRBJ2-5
TGTGCCAGCAGCTCTTGGGGACACCTGAAAGAGACCCAGTACTTC
CASSSWGHLKETQYF
>-|TRBV9|TRBD1|TRBJ1-1
TGTGCCAGCAGCGTAGCGCTGGACAGGGTGGGGGACACTGAAGCTTTCTTT
CASSVALDRVGDTEAFF
>-|TRBV15|-|TRBJ2-3
TGTGCCACCAGCAGAGTCAGAGATACGCAGTATTTT
CATSRVRDTQYF
>-|TRBV12-5|-|TRBJ2-6
TGTGCTAGTGGTTCCTCCAGATTTTTGGTTGGGGCCAACGTCCTGACTTTC
CASGSSRFLVGANVLTF
>-|TRBV19|TRBD2|TRBJ2-3
TGTGCCAGTAGTCCCCGATCTAGCGGGGGAGGAGATACGCAGTATTTT
CASSPRSSGGGDTQYF
>-|TRBV10-2|-|TRBJ2-7
TGCGCCAGCAGTGTCGCCTACGAGCAGTACTTC
CASSVAYEQYF
>-|TRBV4-3|-|TRBJ1-2
TGCGCCAGCAGCCAAGAATGGAGCTATGGCTACACCTTC
CASSQEWSYGYTF
>-|TRBV5-4|-|TRBJ1-2
TGTGCCAGCAGCTTGGTTTCATCCCCTAGCGATGGCTACACCTTC
CASSLVSSPSDGYTF
>-|TRBV9|-|TRBJ2-1
TGTGCCAGCAGCGTAGACCTAGTGGGCTACAATGAGCAGTTCTTC
CASSVDLVGYNEQFF
>-|TRBV6-6|TRBD1|TRBJ2-2
TGTGCCAGCAGGGGGGACAGGTTCGCCGGGGAGCTGTTTTTT
CASRGDRFAGELFF
>-|TRBV27|-|TRBJ1-4
TGTGCCAGCAGTTCAGGGGAGGGACTGTTTTTT
CASSSGEGLFF
>-|TRBV4-1|-|TRBJ1-3
TGCGCCAGCAGCCAATCCACGTCCACGGGGAACACCATATATTTT
CASSQSTSTGNTIYF
>medium-sized|TRBV6-5|-|TRBJ1-1
TGTGCCAGCAGTCCTACAGAGAACACTGAAGCTTTCTTT
CASSPTENTEAFF
>-|TRBV6-1|-|TRBJ2-3
TGTGCCACCGGGGAAGGAAGAACAGATACGCAGTATTTT
CATGEGRTDTQYF
>-|TRBV30|TRBD1|TRBJ1-6
TGTGCCTGGAGTATGACGGGACAGTATAATTCACCCCTCCACTTT
CAWSMTGQYNSPLHF
>-|TRBV7-9|-|TRBJ2-7
TGTGCCAGCAGCTTAGCGATCCCAGGGCGGTACGAGCAGTACTTC
CASSLAIPGRYEQYF
>-|TRBV6-5|-|TRBJ2-5
TGTGCCAGCAGTTACACAGGAGCGGGACACCAGACCCAGTACTTC
CASSYTGAGHQTQYF
>-|TRBV28|TRBD2|TRBJ2-7
TGTGCCAGCAGTGGGAGCGGGAGGGACTACGAGCAGTACTTC
CASSGSGRDYEQYF
>-|TRBV9|-|TRBJ1-3
TGTGCCAGCAGCGTAGGAGGCAGCCACTCTGGAAACACCATATATTTT
CASSVGGSHSGNTIYF
>-|TRBV10-3|-|TRBJ1-5
TGTGCCATCTGGGCGGGTAGCAATCAGCCCCAGCATTTT
CAIWAGSNQPQHF
>-|TRBV11-2|TRBD2|TRBJ2-3
TGTGCCAGCAGCTTAGGGAGTAGCGGGAGGGGGACAGATACGCAGTATTTT
CASSLGSSGRGTDTQYF
>-|TRBV29-1|-|TRBJ2-1
TGCAGCGTCACCCCAGGATTCAATGAGCAGTTCTTC
CSVTPGFNEQFF
>-|TRBV19|TRBD1|TRBJ1-2
TGTGCCAGTGTCGGGACAGACTATGGCTACACCTTC
CASVGTDYGYTF
>-|TRBV2|-|TRBJ2-7
TGTGCCAGCAGTGACTTTCGCGGCGACGAGCAGTACTTC
CASSDFRGDEQYF
>-|TRBV4-2|TRBD2|TRBJ2-1
TGTGCCAGCAGCCAAGCTAGCGGGGAATACAATGAGCAGTTCTTC
CASSQASGEYNEQFF
>-|TRBV19|TRBD1|TRBJ1-1
TGTGCCAGTAGACCCACAGGGGGCAGTACTGAAGCTTTCTTT
CASRPTGGSTEAFF
>-|TRBV13|-|TRBJ1-2
TGTGCCAGCATCAGGAAGAAGGGGGTTAGTTTCTCGGGCTACACCTTC
CASIRKKGVSFSGYTF
>-|TRBV6-5|-|TRBJ2-1
TGTGCCAGCAGTTACTCCGCGCGGAATGAGCAGTTCTTC
CASSYSARNEQFF
>-|TRBV6-1|TRBD2|TRBJ2-1
TGTGCCAGCAGTGACTTTCGGACTAGCGGGAGTTTCGGGTCCTACAATGAGCAGTTCTTC
CASSDFRTSGSFGSYNEQFF
>-|TRBV18|-|TRBJ2-5
TGTGCCAGCTCACCGTATGTCGAGGGCCAGTACTTC
CASSPYVEGQYF
>-|TRBV5-1|-|TRBJ1-2
TGCGCCAGCAGCTTGGGACTGCAAGCTAACTATGGCTACACCTTC
CASSLGLQANYGYTF
>-|TRBV6-5|TRBD1|TRBJ1-3
TGTGCCAGCATTTCCGACAGGGGCGCTGGAAACACCATATATTTT
CASISDRGAGNTIYF
>-|TRBV7-9|-|TRBJ1-1
TGTGCCAGCAGCTTAGCGGGCGGGAACCTCGCTGAAGCTTTCTTT
CASSLAGGNLAEAFF
>-|TRBV5-4|TRBD2|TRBJ2-7
TGTGCCAGCAGCGGGGGGACTAGCGCGTCCTACGAGCAGTACTTC
CASSGGTSASYEQYF
>-|TRBV19|-|TRBJ2-7
TGTGCCAGTAGTATCGCACTAGCAAGCTTCTACGAGCAGTACTTC
CASSIALASFYEQYF
>-|TRBV5-4|TRBD2|TRBJ2-7
TGTGCCAGCAGCTCGGGACTATCCTTAGGGACTGGGGCCTACGAGCAGTACTTC
CASSSGLSLGTGAYEQYF
>-|TRBV7-6|TRBD2|TRBJ2-5
TGTGCCAGCAGCTTGACTAGCGGGGGAGAGACCCAGTACTTC
CASSLTSGGETQYF
>-|TRBV19|-|TRBJ2-7
TGTGCCAGTAGTCCTACAGCCACCGAGCTTGCCTACGAGCAGTACTTC
CASSPTATELAYEQYF
>-|TRBV5-4|-|TRBJ2-2
TGTGCCAGCAGCTTGGGTTCCGCAACGGGGGCCGGGGAGCTGTTTTTT
CASSLGSATGAGELFF
>-|TRBV5-1|TRBD2|TRBJ2-1
TGCGCCAGCAGCTGGGGTGGGAGCGGGAGGTTCTCCTACAATGAGCAGTTCTTC
CASSWGGSGRFSYNEQFF
>-|TRBV9|-|TRBJ2-5
TGTGCCAGCAGCGGGACAGTTCCCGAGACCCAGTACTTC
CASSGTVPETQYF
>-|TRBV7-8|-|TRBJ1-3
TGTGCCAGCAGCTCAGTAGGGGTCTCTGGAAACACCATATATTTT
CASSSVGVSGNTIYF
>-|TRBV5-1|TRBD1|TRBJ1-1
TGCGCCAGCAGCCGGACAGGGCCTGAAGCTTTCTTT
CASSRTGPEAFF
>-|TRBV13|TRBD2|TRBJ2-7
TGTGCCAGCAGCTCTGCCGGGACAGGGCAAAGCGGACTAGCGGGAGGGCCGATTTCCTACGAGCAGTACTTC
CASSSAGTGQSGLAGGPISYEQYF
>-|TRBV4-1|TRBD1|TRBJ1-4
TGCGCCAGTAGCCAGACAGGGGGGTTTAATGAAAAACTGTTTTTT
CASSQTGGFNEKLFF
>-|TRBV9|TRBD2|TRBJ2-3
TGTGCCAGCAGCGTAATTAGCGGGGCCAGCCCAGATACGCAGTATTTT
CASSVISGASPDTQYF